Presented here are 21 T cell receptor beta chains from one specimen sequenced in a study of T cells in Graves' hyperthyroidism and ophthalmopathy. RNA transcripts served as the template for amplifying TCR beta CDR3 regions. HTBI primers drove first-round RT-PCR of the TCR CDR3. Via MiXCR, TCRdb re-called the multiplex PCR reads, giving one row per CDR3 protein. The sample includes more than 500,000 distinct CDR3 sequences, about 45% of them seen just once. The material sequenced was peripheral blood or thyroid tissue (not recorded which). Receptors originate from an adult woman with Graves' disease, either hyperthyroidism or ophthalmopathy (not recorded which).

This clonotype was seen a handful of times. The CDR3: CAIGSGHGYTF. CDR3 bases: TGTGCCATCGGCTCAGGGCATGGCTACACCTTC. V gene TRBV10-3 combines with J gene TRBJ1-2; tentatively, D is TRBD1 (5 bases). Germline V gene data show CDR1 as ENHRY and CDR2 as SYGVKD. With 8 bases removed from V and 6 bases from J, the gap between germline ends came to 10 bases. The CDR3 contains 11 residues.

Many counts were recorded for this clonotype. The CDR3 is CASSLGQGAWENTEAFF. The CDR3, as DNA: TGTGCCAGCAGCTTAGGACAGGGGGCATGGGAGAACACTGAAGCTTTCTTT. The rearrangement joins TRBV7-9 to TRBJ1-1; 10 positions match TRBD1. Germline loops: CDR1 SEHNR, CDR2 FQNEAQ (reference sequence). The CDR3 spans 17 residues. Losses at the gene ends were 1 base for V and 1 base for J; bases not matched to a gene: 6.

This clonotype appeared many times. This chain uses TRBV11-2 with TRBJ1-1; D not certain. CDR1 is SGHAT and CDR2 is FQNNGV in the germline V gene. The CDR3 runs to 14 residues. V dropped 2 bases and J dropped 5 bases, with 12 bases sitting between them. CDR3 sequence reads: CASSLIRGETEAFF. Here the CDR3 DNA reads TGTGCCAGCAGCTTAATCCGGGGAGAAACTGAAGCTTTCTTT.

This clonotype was seen ten or more times. The chain carries TRBV15 and TRBJ1-5; TRBD1 agrees at 7 bases. This CDR3 spans 14 amino acids. The V and J ends lost 4 bases and 5 bases, in that order; junction bases with no gene match: 5. The germline V gene encodes CDR1 LNHNV and CDR2 YYDKDF (reference sequence). CDR3 in amino acids: CATSKGQNHQPQHF. The CDR3 coding sequence is TGTGCCACCAGCAAGGGACAGAACCATCAGCCCCAGCATTTT.

This clonotype was seen a few times. V usage is TRBV9 and J usage is TRBJ2-3; 8 positions agree with TRBD2. J was trimmed by 0 bases and V by 4 bases; bases with no gene match: 10. This CDR3 is 17 amino acids long. Germline CDR1 and CDR2: SGDLS and YYNGEE. The CDR3 here is CASSTSAGGGSTDTQYF. CDR3 coding DNA: TGTGCCAGCAGCACCTCGGCGGGGGGAGGCAGCACAGATACGCAGTATTTT.

The rearrangement joins TRBV24-1 to TRBJ2-6; the D call may be TRBD1 or TRBD2 (5 bases each). In germline, CDR1 is KGHDR, CDR2 SFDVKD. V lost 4 bases to trimming and J lost 2 bases, with 11 bases between them. The CDR3 spans 16 residues. CDR3 nucleotide sequence: TGTGCCACCAGTGACGGGGCGGAAACTGGGGCCAACGTCCTGACTTTC. It encodes CATSDGAETGANVLTF.

The rearrangement joins TRBV5-5 to TRBJ1-5; the D gene is possibly TRBD1 (5 bases). The length of the CDR3 is 15 residues. Germline V gene data show CDR1 as SGHKS and CDR2 as YYEKEE (reference sequence). Between the trimmed V and J ends, which lost 1 base and 5 bases, there was a span of 13 bases. The CDR3, as DNA: TGTGCCAGCAGCTTGCGCTTCAGGGACGATCAGCCCCAGCATTTT. It yields the protein CASSLRFRDDQPQHF.

On this clonotype: The CDR3 ends on some other residue instead of the conserved phenylalanine or tryptophan, so this is likely a read error. It is unclear where the CDR3 begins or ends on the DNA, so no DNA is shown, and the CDR3 is as TCRdb lists it. The rearrangement links TRBV20-1 to TRBJ2-7; the listed D gene, TRBD2, was not tested against the DNA. Including both end residues, the CDR3 is 9 amino acids long. The V gene's germline CDR1 is DFQATT and CDR2 SNEGSKA (reference sequence). CDR3 sequence reads: CSARGPGTS.

In this sample, this clonotype turned up many times. The chain couples TRBV6-5 to TRBJ1-1; D is perhaps TRBD1 (5 bases). The CDR3 runs to 14 residues. Trimming removed 0 bases from V and 4 bases from J, with 9 bases in between. Germline lookup yields CDR1 MNHEY and CDR2 SVGAGI. The DNA for the CDR3 is TGTGCCAGCAGTTACTCGAGGGGTGGCACTGAAGCTTTCTTT. Its protein is CASSYSRGGTEAFF.

As regards this clonotype: The CDR3 carries no conserved terminal phenylalanine or tryptophan, so it likely arises from a read error. This rearrangement joins TRBV5-6 to TRBJ2-5; D might be TRBD1 (6 bases). The length of the CDR3 is 14 residues. Trimming stripped 0 bases from V and 2 bases from J, with 8 bases between. Per germline, CDR1 SGHDT and CDR2 YYEEEE. CDR3 bases: TGTGCCAGCAGCTTGGGACAGGAGCAAGAGACCCAGTACCTC. This translates into CASSLGQEQETQYL.

Many counts were recorded for this clonotype. The J gene is TRBJ2-7, the V gene TRBV5-1, with 11 bases lining up with TRBD2. After removal of 0 bases from V and 5 bases from J, the junction contained 1 base not matched to a gene. CDR3 length: 14 residues. Germline assignment: CDR1 SGHRS and CDR2 YFSETQ. The CDR3 sequence: CASSLALAGDEQYF. Written as DNA, the CDR3 is TGCGCCAGCAGCTTGGCACTAGCGGGAGACGAGCAGTACTTC.

As regards this clonotype: Since no conserved phenylalanine or tryptophan closes the CDR3, a read error is the likely cause. The limits of the CDR3 on the DNA are not certain, so only TCRdb's listed CDR3 is given. The chain couples TRBV10-3 to TRBJ1-2; the D call TRBD1 from the table was never checked on the DNA. The CDR3 is 11 residues long, ends included. Germline CDR1 reads ENHRY; CDR2 reads SYGVKD. CDR3 region: CAISTATGRTY.

About this clonotype: The CDR3 carries no conserved terminal phenylalanine or tryptophan, so it likely arises from a read error. Because the CDR3's place on the DNA is in doubt, the DNA is left out and the CDR3 is given as listed by TCRdb. The genes are TRBV7-9 and TRBJ1-3. The CDR3 adds up to 11 amino acids, both ends counted. Per the germline V gene, CDR1 is SEHNR and CDR2 is FQNEAQ (reference sequence). CDR3 residues: CASSPYPDLNT.

This clonotype appeared a few times. This rearrangement joins TRBV27 to TRBJ2-7; 11 bases are shared with TRBD2. CDR1 and CDR2 from the germline V gene are MNHEY and SMNVEV (reference sequence). The CDR3 loop spans 17 amino acids. V shed 2 bases, J shed 5 bases, and the junction held 11 bases outside the gene matches. CDR3: CASSLIAGGPYMNEQYF. CDR3 nucleotides: TGTGCCAGCAGTTTAATAGCGGGAGGGCCCTACATGAACGAGCAGTACTTC.

J is TRBJ2-5 and V is TRBV6-5; 8 bases map to TRBD1. The CDR3 sequence is 14 residues long. The germline V gene encodes CDR1 MNHEY and CDR2 SVGAGI. V shed 5 bases, J shed 0 bases, and the junction held 2 bases outside the gene matches. The CDR3, as DNA: TGTGCCAGCAGTACAGGGGGATACCAAGAGACCCAGTACTTC. Translation: CASSTGGYQETQYF.

This clonotype was counted ten times or more. This chain connects TRBV12-3 or TRBV12-4 to TRBJ2-2, with D possibly being TRBD1 (5 bases). The CDR3 contains 12 residues. V gave up 10 bases and J gave up 2 bases, with 8 bases separating them. CDR3: CATTVNTGELFF. DNA for the CDR3: TGTGCCACGACAGTAAACACCGGGGAGCTGTTTTTT.

This chain connects TRBV7-9 to TRBJ2-2, with 10 bases fitting TRBD2. The CDR3 runs to 17 residues. CDR1 is SEHNR, CDR2 FQNEAQ, per germline (reference sequence). J lost 1 base, V lost 5 bases, and 7 bases had no gene match. CDR3 coding DNA: TGTGCCAGCAGCAAAGCCGTAGCGGGAGGGAACACCGGGGAGCTGTTTTTT. This codes for CASSKAVAGGNTGELFF.

The chain couples TRBV29-1 to TRBJ2-7; D unresolved. CDR3 length equals 12 residues. Trimming took 3 bases from V and 3 from J, leaving 9 bases between them. CDR1 and CDR2 (germline): SQVTM, ANQGSEA. CDR3 loop: CSVDGLNYEQYF. For the CDR3, the DNA is TGCAGCGTTGACGGGCTGAACTACGAGCAGTACTTC.

This clonotype has more than one count but fewer than ten. The V gene is TRBV12-3 or TRBV12-4, the J gene TRBJ1-4, with D possibly TRBD1 on 5 matching bases. The CDR3 totals 15 residues. V gave up 7 bases and J gave up 7 bases, with 19 bases separating them. Here the CDR3 reads CASTLTGRMSEKLFF. The CDR3 region has the DNA TGTGCCAGCACCCTAACGGGGCGGATGAGTGAAAAACTGTTTTTT.

This clonotype was found many times. J is TRBJ2-1 and V is TRBV12-3 or TRBV12-4; D is possibly TRBD2 (7 bases). The CDR3 is 14 amino acids. V lost 7 bases, J lost 9 bases, and 19 bases lay in between. The CDR3 loop is CASTIGGRAAEQFF. CDR3 coding DNA: TGTGCCAGCACCATAGGGGGGAGGGCCGCTGAGCAGTTCTTC.

This clonotype was counted a few times. The gene calls are TRBV5-4 and TRBJ2-6; 8 nucleotides line up with TRBD1. Gene TRBJ2-1 matches the end of the DNA better, so the J call may be wrong. Germline lookup yields CDR1 SGHNT and CDR2 YYREEE (reference sequence). CDR3 size: 12 residues. CDR3: CASSVTGDKQFF. The DNA for the CDR3 is TGTGCCAGCAGCGTGACAGGGGACAAGCAGTTCTTC.